This TCR beta chain came from a study of blood T cells in healthy people across ages. Study results and limitations: Aged donors had fewer naive CD4+ cells and lower diversity than long-lived donors.

For the second PCR, which ran for roughly 7 to 11 cycles, a sample-barcoded 5' primer and a J-beta primer mix were used. One entry per CDR3 protein results from TCRdb running MiXCR on the 5' RACE reads. The table includes around 750,000 distinct CDR3 sequences, 53% detected once. CDR3 length equals 15 residues. V shed 5 bases, J shed 4 bases, and the junction held 7 bases outside the gene matches. Germline CDR1 reads DFQATT; CDR2 reads SNEGSKA (reference sequence). To note about this clonotype: The target antigen is unknown.

The chain recombines TRBV20-1 with TRBJ2-1, with TRBD2 matching over 11 bases. The clonotype was recovered from a man older than 75 in good health. The sample consisted of blood. The CDR3 region has the DNA TGCAGTGCTTCTTCCGGGACTAGCGGTTACAATGAGCAGTTCTTC. Translating gives CSASSGTSGYNEQFF.